The 16 T cell receptor beta chains listed next were all sequenced from one sample in a study of metastatic and nonmetastatic thyroid tumors. TCRdb reanalyzed the PCR reads with MiXCR. Of 70,000 or so clones listed, 14% are singletons. Prior to thyroid surgery, none of the patients had received any treatment. Sequencing was done on a sample of blood. These receptors all stem from a male donor with papillary thyroid cancer or a benign thyroid nodule (not recorded which). Some clones in this sample may be carry-over from other donors' samples.

In regard to this clone: With a much larger clone just one base away, this may be a read error. The rearrangement links TRBV3-1 to TRBJ2-3; weak D call: TRBD2 (5 bases). Germline V gene lookup returns CDR1 LGHDT and CDR2 YNNKEL (reference sequence). Trimming stripped 5 bases from V and 4 bases from J, with 16 bases between. The CDR3 covers 15 residues. This chain's CDR3 is CASSSASGGADTQYF. The DNA for the CDR3 is TGTGCCAGCAGCAGCGCGAGCGGTGGTGCAGATACGCAGTATTTT.

On this clone itself: A much larger clone differs from this one at a single base, so this may be a read error. This specimen includes other DNA sequences encoding the same CDR3. J is TRBJ1-5 and V is TRBV18; no definite D call. CDR1 and CDR2 from the germline V gene are KGHSH and LQKENI. The CDR3 is made up of 17 amino acids. V dropped 0 bases and J dropped 7 bases, with 19 bases sitting between them. The CDR3 here is CASSPPRTAVFPQPQHF. In DNA form, the CDR3 reads TGTGCCAGCTCACCACCCCGTACTGCAGTGTTTCCCCAGCCCCAGCATTTT.

This clone was picked up a small number of times. The CDR3 here is CASSLYSKETQYF. As DNA, the CDR3 is TGTGCCAGCAGTCTGTACAGTAAAGAGACCCAGTACTTC. The V call is TRBV12-3 or TRBV12-4, the J call TRBJ2-5; D not resolved. The CDR3 extends over 13 amino acids. V lost 5 bases to trimming and J lost 3 bases, with 10 bases between them.

This clone appeared many times. J is TRBJ2-7 and V is TRBV20-1, with TRBD2 identical over 7 bases. Trimming took 3 bases from V and 7 from J; bases not matched to a gene: 3. Germline V gene data show CDR1 as DFQATT and CDR2 as SNEGSKA (reference sequence). This CDR3 spans 11 amino acids. The CDR3 DNA reads TGCAGTGCTAGTTTCGGGGGGGAGCAGTACTTC. It codes for CSASFGGEQYF.

Many counts were recorded for this clone. A much bigger clone sits one base away, suggesting this may be a read error. This rearrangement joins TRBV14 to TRBJ2-7; D unclear. The CDR3 contains 12 residues. Germline assignment: CDR1 SGHDN and CDR2 FVKESK. Trimming removed 1 base from V and 8 bases from J, with 9 bases in between. The CDR3 nucleotides are TGTGCCAGCAGCCAAGGGGCAGTCAAGCAGTACTTC. Translating it yields CASSQGAVKQYF.

This clone was seen ten or more times. The chain couples TRBV4-3 to TRBJ2-5; 7 bases match TRBD2. CDR3 length equals 14 residues. In germline, CDR1 is LGHNA, CDR2 YSLEER. Losses at the gene ends were 5 bases for V and 5 bases for J; bases not matched to a gene: 8. The CDR3 reads CASSVASGGETQYF. CDR3 nucleotides: TGCGCCAGCAGCGTTGCTAGCGGCGGTGAGACCCAGTACTTC.

This chain links TRBV5-1 with TRBJ2-2; the match to TRBD1 covers 7 bases. This CDR3 comprises 13 residues. V lost 0 bases to trimming and J lost 7 bases; unmatched junction nucleotides: 0. Germline CDR1 and CDR2: SGHRS and YFSETQ. The CDR3: CASSLGTGGELFF. For the CDR3, the DNA is TGCGCCAGCAGCTTGGGGACAGGCGGGGAGCTGTTTTTT.

The J gene is TRBJ2-7, the V gene TRBV7-9, with D unresolved. This CDR3 has 15 amino acids. CDR1 is SEHNR and CDR2 is FQNEAQ in the germline V gene (reference sequence). The V gene lost 10 bases and the J gene lost 0 bases, with 19 bases spanning the gap. DNA for the CDR3: TGTGCCATCTTCGATCACGTCGTCCCCTCCTACGAGCAGTACTTC. This encodes CAIFDHVVPSYEQYF.

The table lists this clone with many counts. The sample has other DNA sequences that encode this CDR3 too. The chain couples TRBV10-3 to TRBJ1-1; no firm D call. CDR1 and CDR2 from the germline V gene are ENHRY and SYGVKD. Trimming took 4 bases from V and 0 from J, leaving 9 bases between them. The length of the CDR3 is 14 residues. The DNA for the CDR3 is TGTGCCATCAGTGGCAAGGGCATGAACACTGAAGCTTTCTTT. Amino acids: CAISGKGMNTEAFF.

This clone occurred many times. This sequence joins TRBV25-1 and TRBJ1-1; maybe TRBD1 (6 bases). V lost 4 bases, J lost 2 bases, and 14 bases lay in between. The CDR3 consists of 15 residues. Germline loops: CDR1 MGHDK, CDR2 SYGVNS. The CDR3 DNA reads as TGTGCCAGCAGTGCCCACAGGGATTCAAACACTGAAGCTTTCTTT. It encodes CASSAHRDSNTEAFF.

About this clone: Just one base apart from a much larger clone, this may be a read error. This sequence joins TRBV2 and TRBJ1-5; D possibly corresponds to TRBD1 (6 bases). The CDR3 has 13 amino acids. Germline CDR1 is SNHLY and CDR2 is FYNNEI. CDR3 sequence reads: CACSELQGQPQHF. The CDR3 nucleotides read TGTGCCTGCAGTGAATTACAGGGACAGCCCCAGCATTTT.

This clone was observed many times. The V call is TRBV28, the J call TRBJ2-7; TRBD1 matches 7 bases. This CDR3 contains 16 residues. CDR1 MDHEN and CDR2 SYDVKM come from the germline V gene. V was clipped by 5 bases and J by 2 bases; unmatched bases: 12. The CDR3 coding sequence is TGTGCCAGCAGTCCTACAGACAGGGTGGGCCCCTACGAGCAGTACTTC. As protein: CASSPTDRVGPYEQYF.

This clone has ten or more counts. The chain employs TRBV30 and TRBJ2-1; 8 bases are shared with TRBD1. This CDR3 contains 13 residues. Looked up from germline, CDR1 is GTSNPN and CDR2 is SVGIG (reference sequence). The V gene end was trimmed by 4 bases and the J gene end by 3 bases; junction bases not matched to a gene: 2. The CDR3 here is CAWNGQGYNEQFF. The CDR3 bases are TGTGCCTGGAACGGACAGGGCTACAATGAGCAGTTCTTC.

This clone has only a few counts. One base away lies a much larger clone, so this may be a sequencing read error. This sequence joins TRBV6-1 and TRBJ2-2; possibly TRBD2 for D (5 bases). Looked up from germline, CDR1 is MNHNS and CDR2 is SASEGT. The CDR3 consists of 13 residues. The V gene lost 9 bases and the J gene lost 3 bases, with 11 bases spanning the gap. The CDR3 region is CASYSEDTGELFF. The DNA of the CDR3 is TGTGCCAGTTATAGCGAGGACACCGGGGAGCTGTTTTTT.

This clone has a handful of counts. This chain connects TRBV20-1 to TRBJ2-1; tentative D call: TRBD2 (6 bases). V lost 3 bases, J lost 7 bases, and 22 bases lay in between. This CDR3 is 16 amino acids long. CDR1 and CDR2 (germline): DFQATT, SNEGSKA (reference sequence). Here the CDR3 reads CSARPVTRPLGNEQFF. DNA of the CDR3: TGCAGTGCTAGGCCGGTGACTAGGCCTCTTGGGAATGAGCAGTTCTTC.

This clone occurred many times. This chain uses TRBV6-1 with TRBJ2-2; perhaps D is TRBD1 or TRBD2 (5 bases each). The CDR3 extends over 13 amino acids. Deletions cut 6 bases from V and 5 bases from J, with 10 bases between. The V gene's germline CDR1 is MNHNS and CDR2 SASEGT. The CDR3 DNA is TGTGCCAGCAGGGGGGTGGGTACCGGGGAGCTGTTTTTT. This translates into CASRGVGTGELFF.